Listed below are T cell receptor beta chains from one sample, sequenced in a study of T cells in Graves' hyperthyroidism and ophthalmopathy. TCRdb processed the multiplex PCR reads anew with MiXCR; each CDR3 protein has one entry. The table lists approximately 510,000 distinct CDR3 sequences, 46% of them singletons. Sequenced sample: peripheral blood or thyroid tissue (not recorded which). These receptors all come from an adult woman with Graves' disease, either hyperthyroidism or ophthalmopathy (not recorded which). CDR3s include the opening cysteine and the closing phenylalanine or tryptophan. The D gene is left open where the match is weak. Expanded clones are given a class, and other clones once, few, many or no size at all.

cdr3_aa cdr3_nt v_call d_call clone_size j_call
CSGRAQETQYF TGCAGCGGCCGGGCGCAAGAGACCCAGTACTTC TRBV29-1 - few TRBJ2-5
CSVTQGPETQYF TGCAGCGTGACCCAGGGCCCAGAGACCCAGTACTTC TRBV29-1 - few TRBJ2-5
CAISESSVGTYEQYF TGTGCCATCAGTGAGTCGAGCGTCGGAACCTACGAGCAGTACTTC TRBV6-6 - - TRBJ2-7
CASSRDSVAMAGELFF TGTGCCAGCAGCCGGGACAGTGTCGCGATGGCCGGGGAGCTGTTTTTT TRBV7-3 TRBD1 few TRBJ2-2
CASSSRVDTIYF TGTGCCAGCAGTTCCAGGGTTGACACCATATATTTT TRBV7-9 - many TRBJ1-3
CSVDGGEGTYEQYF TGCAGCGTTGATGGTGGGGAAGGAACCTACGAGCAGTACTTC TRBV29-1 - - TRBJ2-7
CALGGATNTGELFF TGTGCCCTCGGCGGAGCGACGAACACCGGGGAGCTGTTTTTT TRBV30 - few TRBJ2-2
CASSVVERLQVLSPLHF TGTGCCAGCAGCGTAGTCGAGAGGTTACAGGTCCTCTCACCCCTCCACTTT TRBV9 - - TRBJ1-6
CAIRPDGGSSPLHF TGTGCCATCAGACCCGACGGGGGTAGTTCACCCCTCCACTTT TRBV10-3 - - TRBJ1-6
CSGGLNYEQYF TGCAGCGGTGGCCTTAACTACGAGCAGTACTTC TRBV29-1 - many TRBJ2-7
CATSRPGSSYEQYF TGTGCCACCAGCAGGCCAGGCAGCTCCTACGAGCAGTACTTC TRBV15 - few TRBJ2-7
CASTMTGVGNTIYF TGTGCCAGCACCATGACAGGGGTTGGAAACACCATATATTTT TRBV2 TRBD1 - TRBJ1-3
CASSPRTGVTEAFF TGTGCCAGCAGCCCAAGGACGGGTGTCACTGAAGCTTTCTTT TRBV14 - - TRBJ1-1
CASSHRGRAYGYTF TGTGCCAGCAGCCACCGGGGGCGCGCCTATGGCTACACCTTC TRBV7-9 - - TRBJ1-2
CASCPGGTGDGETQYF TGTGCCAGCTGCCCCGGCGGGACAGGGGATGGGGAGACCCAGTACTTC TRBV10-3 TRBD1 - TRBJ2-5
CASSLGLAYEQYF TGTGCCAGCAGCTTAGGTCTAGCCTACGAGCAGTACTTC TRBV7-2 - many TRBJ2-7
CASSYSRVGRTGELFF TGTGCCAGCAGTTACTCGAGGGTCGGACGGACCGGGGAGCTGTTTTTT TRBV6-6 - - TRBJ2-2
CSAPVDTQYF TGCAGTGCTCCTGTGGATACGCAGTATTTT TRBV20-1 - - TRBJ2-3
CASSYPYTGDWGTEAFF TGTGCCAGCAGTTACCCCTACACAGGGGATTGGGGCACTGAAGCTTTCTTT TRBV6-5 TRBD1 many TRBJ1-1
CASSYRTLEAFF TGTGCCAGCAGCTACAGAACCTTAGAAGCTTTCTTT TRBV7-2 - - TRBJ1-1
CASSSGRAQPQHF TGTGCCAGCAGTTCTGGCAGGGCTCAGCCCCAGCATTTT TRBV27 - many TRBJ1-5
CASSGGQAYGYTF TGCGCCAGCAGCGGTGGACAGGCCTATGGCTACACCTTC TRBV5-1 TRBD1 - TRBJ1-2